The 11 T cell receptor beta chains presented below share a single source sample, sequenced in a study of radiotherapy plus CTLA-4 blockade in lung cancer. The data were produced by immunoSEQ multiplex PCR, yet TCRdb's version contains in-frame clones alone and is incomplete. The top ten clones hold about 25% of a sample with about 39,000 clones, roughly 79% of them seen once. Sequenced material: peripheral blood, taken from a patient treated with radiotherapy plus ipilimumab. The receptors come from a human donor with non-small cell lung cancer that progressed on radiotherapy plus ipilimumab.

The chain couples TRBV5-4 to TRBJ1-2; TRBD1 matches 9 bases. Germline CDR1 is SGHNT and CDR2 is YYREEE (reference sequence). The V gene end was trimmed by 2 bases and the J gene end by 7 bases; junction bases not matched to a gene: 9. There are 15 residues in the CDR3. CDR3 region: CASSFGDREAGGYTF. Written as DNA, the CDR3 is TGTGCCAGCAGCTTCGGGGACAGGGAAGCGGGTGGCTACACCTTC.

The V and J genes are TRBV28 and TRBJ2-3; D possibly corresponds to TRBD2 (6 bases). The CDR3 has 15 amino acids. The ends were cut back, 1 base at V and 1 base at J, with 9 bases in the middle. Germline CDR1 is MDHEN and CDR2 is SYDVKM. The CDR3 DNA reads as TGTGCCAGCAGTTTATTGGCGGGGCGCACAGATACGCAGTATTTT. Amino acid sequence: CASSLLAGRTDTQYF. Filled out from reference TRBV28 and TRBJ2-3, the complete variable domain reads DVKVTQSSRYLVKRTGEKVFLECVQDMDHENMFWYRQDPGLGLRLIYFSYDVKMKEKGDIPEGYSVSREKKERFSLILESASTNQTSMYLCASSLLAGRTDTQYFGPGTRLTVL.

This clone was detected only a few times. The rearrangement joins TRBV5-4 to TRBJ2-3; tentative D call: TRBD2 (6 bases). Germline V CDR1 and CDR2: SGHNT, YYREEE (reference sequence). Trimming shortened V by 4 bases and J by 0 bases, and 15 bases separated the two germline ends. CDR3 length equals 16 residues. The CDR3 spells CASSQSGTLSTDTQYF. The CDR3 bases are TGTGCCAGCAGCCAATCCGGGACTCTTAGCACAGATACGCAGTATTTT.

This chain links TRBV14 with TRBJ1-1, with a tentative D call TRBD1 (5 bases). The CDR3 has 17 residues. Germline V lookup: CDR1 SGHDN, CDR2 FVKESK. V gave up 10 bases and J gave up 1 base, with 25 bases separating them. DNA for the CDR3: TGTGCCATCGATTGGGGCAGGGAAGTAGTTCCGAACACTGAAGCTTTCTTT. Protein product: CAIDWGREVVPNTEAFF.

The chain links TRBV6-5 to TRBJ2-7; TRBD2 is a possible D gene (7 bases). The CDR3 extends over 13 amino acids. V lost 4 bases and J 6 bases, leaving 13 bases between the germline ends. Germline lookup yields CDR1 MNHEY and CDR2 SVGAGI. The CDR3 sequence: CASSLGGASEQYF. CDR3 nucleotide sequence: TGTGCCAGCAGTTTAGGGGGGGCATCCGAGCAGTACTTC.

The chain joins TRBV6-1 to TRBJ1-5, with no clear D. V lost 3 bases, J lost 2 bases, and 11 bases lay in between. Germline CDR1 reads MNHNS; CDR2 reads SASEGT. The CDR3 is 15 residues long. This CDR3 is CASSEGPAGNQPQHF. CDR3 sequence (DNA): TGTGCCAGCAGTGAGGGTCCCGCGGGCAATCAGCCCCAGCATTTT.

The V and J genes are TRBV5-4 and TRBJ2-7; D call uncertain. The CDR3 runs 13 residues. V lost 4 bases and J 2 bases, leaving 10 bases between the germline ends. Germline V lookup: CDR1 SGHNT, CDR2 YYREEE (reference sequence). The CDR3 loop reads CASSTTNPYEQYF. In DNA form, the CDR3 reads TGTGCCAGCAGCACTACTAACCCCTACGAGCAGTACTTC.

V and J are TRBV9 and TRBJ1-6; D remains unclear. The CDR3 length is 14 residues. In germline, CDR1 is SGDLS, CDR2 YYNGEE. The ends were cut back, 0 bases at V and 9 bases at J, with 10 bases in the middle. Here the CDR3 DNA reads TGTGCCAGCAGCGTAGACACGCTGGTTTCACCCCTCCACTTT. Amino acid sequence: CASSVDTLVSPLHF.

The chain's CDR3 is CASSQGQGPNSPLHF. Here the CDR3 DNA reads TGTGCCAGCAGCCAAGGACAGGGACCTAATTCACCCCTCCACTTT. The chain couples TRBV7-3 to TRBJ1-6, with TRBD1 identical over 8 bases. The V gene's germline CDR1 is SGHTA and CDR2 FQGTGA. The CDR3 has 15 amino acids. J was trimmed by 6 bases and V by 5 bases; bases with no gene match: 6.

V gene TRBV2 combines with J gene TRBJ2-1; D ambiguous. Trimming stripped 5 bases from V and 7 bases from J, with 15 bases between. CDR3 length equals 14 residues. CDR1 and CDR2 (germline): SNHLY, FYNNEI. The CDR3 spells CASSPAEIPNEQFF. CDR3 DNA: TGTGCCAGCAGTCCCGCGGAGATACCAAATGAGCAGTTCTTC.

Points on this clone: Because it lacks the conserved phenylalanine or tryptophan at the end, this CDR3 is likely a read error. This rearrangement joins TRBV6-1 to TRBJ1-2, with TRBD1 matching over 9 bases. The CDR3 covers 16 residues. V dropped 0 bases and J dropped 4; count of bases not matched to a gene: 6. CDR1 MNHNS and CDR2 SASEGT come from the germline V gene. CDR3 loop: CASSEAATGGSYGYTL. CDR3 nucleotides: TGTGCCAGCAGTGAAGCCGCGACAGGGGGGTCCTATGGCTACACCCTC.